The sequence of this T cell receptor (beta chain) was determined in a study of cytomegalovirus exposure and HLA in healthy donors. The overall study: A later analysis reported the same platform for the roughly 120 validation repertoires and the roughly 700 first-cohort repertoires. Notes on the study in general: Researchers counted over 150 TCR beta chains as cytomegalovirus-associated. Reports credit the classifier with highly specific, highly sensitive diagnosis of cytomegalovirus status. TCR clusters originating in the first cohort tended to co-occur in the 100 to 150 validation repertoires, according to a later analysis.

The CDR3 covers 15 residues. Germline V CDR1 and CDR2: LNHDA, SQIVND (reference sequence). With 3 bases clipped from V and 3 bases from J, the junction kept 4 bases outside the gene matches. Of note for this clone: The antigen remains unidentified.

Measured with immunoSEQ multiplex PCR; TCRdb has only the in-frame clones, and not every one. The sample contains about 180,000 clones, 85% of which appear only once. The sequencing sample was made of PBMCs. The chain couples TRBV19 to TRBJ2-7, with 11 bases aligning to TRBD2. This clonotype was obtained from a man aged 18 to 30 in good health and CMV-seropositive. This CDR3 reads CASSMSSGGSYEQYF. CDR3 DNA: TGTGCCAGTAGTATGTCTAGCGGGGGGAGCTACGAGCAGTACTTC. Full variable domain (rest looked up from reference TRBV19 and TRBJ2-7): DGGITQSPKYLFRKEGQNVTLSCEQNLNHDAMYWYRQDPGQGLRLIYYSQIVNDFQKGDIAEGYSVSREKKESFPLTVTSAQKNPTAFYLCASSMSSGGSYEQYFGPGTRLTVT.